A single sample is the source of the 20 T cell receptor beta chains below, sequenced in a study of HIV-infected patients and healthy controls. Reverse transcription used roughly 480 ng RNA and constant-region primers for alpha and beta. Using multiplexing indices, alpha and beta chain libraries were generated apart by chain-specific third strand synthesis. TCRdb reprocessed the 5' RACE reads via MiXCR and lists one record per CDR3 protein. This table has 8,000 to 11,000 distinct CDR3 sequences, 8% appearing once. No cell fractionation was done, so the repertoire covers all unsorted peripheral blood T cells. The sequencing input was blood. All receptors derive from an adult in good health.

A few counts support this clonotype. The chain recombines TRBV18 with TRBJ1-6, with D possibly TRBD1 on 6 matching bases. This CDR3 region has 17 residues. Deletions cut 2 bases from V and 0 bases from J, with 11 bases between. Germline V gene sequence: CDR1 KGHSH, CDR2 LQKENI. The CDR3 sequence is CASSPDRPGSYNSPLHF. DNA of the CDR3: TGTGCCAGCTCACCAGACAGGCCGGGCTCCTATAATTCACCCCTCCACTTT.

The J gene is TRBJ1-1, the V gene TRBV7-9, with 9 bases matching TRBD1. There are 15 residues in the CDR3. The V and J ends lost 5 bases and 4 bases, in that order; junction bases with no gene match: 8. Germline V gene sequence: CDR1 SEHNR, CDR2 FQNEAQ (reference sequence). The CDR3 nucleotides are TGTGCCAGCAGCCTGGGAGGGGGACAGGGCACTGAAGCTTTCTTT. It is translated as CASSLGGGQGTEAFF.

This clonotype was seen many times. V gene TRBV6-5 combines with J gene TRBJ1-2; no firm D call. Germline CDR1 MNHEY, CDR2 SVGAGI. Trimming shortened V by 6 bases and J by 6 bases, and 5 bases separated the two germline ends. The CDR3 sequence is 10 residues long. The CDR3 DNA is TGTGCCAGCAGAGGCAATGGCTACACCTTC. Its translation is CASRGNGYTF.

This clonotype is termed medium-sized (0.01 to 0.1%). The chain carries TRBV4-1 and TRBJ1-2, with D possibly being TRBD1 (5 bases). The V gene's germline CDR1 is MGHRA and CDR2 YSYEKL. The CDR3 spans 15 residues. Trimming left V 0 bases short and J 3 bases short, with 11 bases between. CDR3 in amino acids: CASSQDGGSDYGYTF. The CDR3 coding sequence is TGCGCCAGCAGCCAAGATGGGGGGTCGGACTATGGCTACACCTTC.

This clonotype was counted ten times or more. The CDR3 protein is CAISVQTGTNYGYTF. The CDR3 DNA follows: TGTGCCATCAGTGTCCAGACAGGGACTAACTATGGCTACACCTTC. The chain has TRBV10-3 and TRBJ1-2; the match to TRBD1 covers 7 bases. The CDR3 runs to 15 residues. J was trimmed by 0 bases and V by 4 bases; bases with no gene match: 5. CDR1 and CDR2 from the germline V gene are ENHRY and SYGVKD.

The V call is TRBV5-1, the J call TRBJ2-1; D not certain. V gave up 4 bases and J gave up 1 base, with 12 bases separating them. Germline loops: CDR1 SGHRS, CDR2 YFSETQ. The CDR3 runs 15 residues. DNA of the CDR3: TGCGCCAGCAGCCTCTCACCGGCTTCCTACAATGAGCAGTTCTTC. As protein: CASSLSPASYNEQFF.

This clonotype has just a few counts. This chain uses TRBV10-2 with TRBJ2-2; D possibly corresponds to TRBD1 (7 bases). Trimming shortened V by 2 bases and J by 4 bases, and 11 bases separated the two germline ends. The CDR3 sequence is 15 residues long. The germline V gene has CDR1 WSHSY and CDR2 SAAADI. The DNA for the CDR3 is TGCGCCAGCAGTGAGAGGCAGGGGGGCACCGGGGAGCTGTTTTTT. Translation gives CASSERQGGTGELFF.

This clonotype is classed as medium-sized. The chain recombines TRBV20-1 with TRBJ1-1; weak D call: TRBD1 (6 bases). V was shortened by 6 bases and J by 10 bases, with 18 bases between the two germline ends. Germline CDR1 is DFQATT and CDR2 is SNEGSKA (reference sequence). The CDR3 length is 12 residues. The CDR3 nucleotides read TGCAGTGCCGTCGGGGGGGCATTTTTAGCTTTCTTT. It is translated as CSAVGGAFLAFF.

This clonotype is medium-sized by share. The chain is built from TRBV20-1 and TRBJ1-5; 8 nucleotides line up with TRBD1. CDR1 DFQATT and CDR2 SNEGSKA come from the germline V gene (reference sequence). V lost 3 bases to trimming and J lost 1 base; unmatched junction nucleotides: 5. The CDR3 is 15 amino acids. In DNA, the CDR3 is TGCAGTGCTAGTCAACAGGGGGGCAGCAATCAGCCCCAGCATTTT. Protein product: CSASQQGGSNQPQHF.

This clonotype is medium-sized by share. The chain employs TRBV5-4 and TRBJ2-1; D possibly matches TRBD1 or TRBD2 (5 bases each). Per germline, CDR1 SGHNT and CDR2 YYREEE (reference sequence). The CDR3 has 14 residues. V shed 3 bases and J shed 9 bases, with 16 bases lying between them. CDR3 coding DNA: TGTGCCAGCAGCTGGTCGGGACCTGGGAGTGAGCAGTTCTTC. It encodes CASSWSGPGSEQFF.

By frequency in the sample, this clonotype is medium-sized. The chain combines TRBV18 with TRBJ1-3; a weak D match, TRBD1 (5 bases). Germline V gene sequence: CDR1 KGHSH, CDR2 LQKENI. Trimming stripped 6 bases from V and 0 bases from J, with 18 bases between. The CDR3 extends over 17 amino acids. The CDR3 region is CASSPRPTGDSGNTIYF. In nucleotides, the CDR3 is TGTGCCAGCTCCCCTAGACCTACAGGCGACTCTGGAAACACCATATATTTT.

Many counts were recorded for this clonotype. This chain uses TRBV11-2 with TRBJ1-4, with D possibly TRBD1 on 5 matching bases. V was cut by 0 bases and J by 7 bases, with 9 bases left in between. The CDR3 is made up of 14 amino acids. From germline, CDR1 is SGHAT and CDR2 FQNNGV. CDR3 loop: CASSLDRGPEKLFF. The CDR3 DNA follows: TGTGCCAGCAGCTTAGATCGGGGCCCTGAAAAACTGTTTTTT.

At least ten counts were recorded for this clonotype. The chain uses TRBV5-1 and TRBJ1-1; 9 positions match TRBD1. Germline lookup yields CDR1 SGHRS and CDR2 YFSETQ. CDR3 length equals 16 residues. V shed 4 bases, J shed 4 bases, and the junction held 11 bases outside the gene matches. The CDR3 bases are TGCGCCAGCAGCCATGGACAGGGGATGGGAAGCACTGAAGCTTTCTTT. Translating it yields CASSHGQGMGSTEAFF.

This clonotype is labeled medium-sized. CDR3 coding DNA: TGTGCCAGCAGCCCCCGGGACCTTTATGGCAATCAGCCCCAGCATTTT. It is translated as CASSPRDLYGNQPQHF. The chain carries TRBV3-1 and TRBJ1-5; D is perhaps TRBD1 (5 bases). V was pared by 4 bases and J by 2 bases, with 15 bases between. Looked up from germline, CDR1 is LGHDT and CDR2 is YNNKEL (reference sequence). The CDR3 has 16 amino acids.

This clonotype was picked up many times. The chain is built from TRBV7-2 and TRBJ1-1, with 9 bases fitting TRBD1. In germline, CDR1 is SGHTA, CDR2 FQGNSA. The CDR3 is made up of 14 amino acids. With 4 bases clipped from V and 5 bases from J, the junction kept 5 bases outside the gene matches. The CDR3 loop reads CASSWNRGRTEAFF. In DNA, the CDR3 is TGTGCCAGCAGCTGGAACAGGGGGCGGACTGAAGCTTTCTTT.

This clonotype was picked up a small number of times. This chain links TRBV27 with TRBJ1-5; TRBD1 aligns across 7 bases. Germline V gene data show CDR1 as MNHEY and CDR2 as SMNVEV (reference sequence). CDR3 size: 15 residues. The J segment lost 2 bases and the V segment lost 6 bases, leaving 7 bases of the junction unmatched. The CDR3 sequence: CASSSRQGRNQPQHF. CDR3 DNA sequence: TGTGCCAGCAGCTCTAGACAGGGTCGCAATCAGCCCCAGCATTTT.

By proportion, this clonotype is medium-sized. The chain has TRBV20-1 and TRBJ2-3, with D tentatively TRBD1 (6 bases). Germline V gene data show CDR1 as DFQATT and CDR2 as SNEGSKA (reference sequence). With 0 bases removed from V and 5 bases from J, the gap between germline ends came to 15 bases. This CDR3 has 15 residues. Written as DNA, the CDR3 is TGCAGTGCTAGAGATTTTACAGGGTTTAAAGATACGCAGTATTTT. This codes for CSARDFTGFKDTQYF.

This clonotype has ten or more counts. The chain employs TRBV12-3 or TRBV12-4 and TRBJ1-1; D unclear. The CDR3 consists of 14 residues. With 2 bases removed from V and 10 bases from J, the gap between germline ends came to 17 bases. CDR3 DNA sequence: TGTGCCAGCAGTTTATCGGAAGGTCGGGGAGGAGCTTTCTTT. Amino acid sequence: CASSLSEGRGGAFF.

This clonotype was picked up many times. The chain recombines TRBV6-5 with TRBJ1-1; the D gene is possibly TRBD1 (6 bases). The V gene lost 6 bases and the J gene lost 1 base, with 18 bases spanning the gap. The germline V gene has CDR1 MNHEY and CDR2 SVGAGI. The CDR3 extends over 16 amino acids. CDR3 loop: CASSLLGRGWNTEAFF. In DNA form, the CDR3 reads TGTGCCAGCAGCCTACTCGGCAGGGGCTGGAACACTGAAGCTTTCTTT.

The gene calls are TRBV7-6 and TRBJ2-1; 9 bases line up with TRBD2. J gave up 9 bases and V 5 bases, and 17 bases lay outside the gene matches. The CDR3 is 17 amino acids. Looked up from germline, CDR1 is SGHVS and CDR2 is FNYEAQ. Written as DNA, the CDR3 is TGTGCCAGCAGCCCTCTAGGAGGGAGCGGGGGGAAAAGTGAGCAGTTCTTC. It codes for CASSPLGGSGGKSEQFF.